These 5 T cell receptor beta chains were sequenced from one sample in a study of technical replicates of blood from several donors. Clones were sequenced by immunoSEQ multiplex PCR, and TCRdb holds only the in-frame ones, with some missing. The sample carries 50,000 to 75,000 clones, around 95% recorded once. Sequenced sample: PBMCs. The source of these receptors is a human donor in good health. Some clones in this sample may be carry-over from other donors' samples.

The V gene is TRBV7-2, the J gene TRBJ1-4; unclear D gene. Germline CDR1 and CDR2: SGHTA and FQGNSA. This CDR3 is 15 amino acids long. Trimming removed 2 bases from V and 8 bases from J, with 15 bases in between. The CDR3 DNA reads TGTGCCAGCAGCTTAAGCGCAGAGGTAAACGAAAAACTGTTTTTT. It encodes CASSLSAEVNEKLFF.

This chain links TRBV6-4 with TRBJ2-7; possibly TRBD2 for D (7 bases). Per germline, CDR1 MRHNA and CDR2 SNTAGT. Trimming took off 4 bases at V and 2 bases at J, with 15 bases between the two ends. The CDR3 has 15 amino acids. The CDR3 DNA is TGTGCCAGCAGTGTCAACGCCGGGGGGCCCTACGAGCAGTACTTC. Translation: CASSVNAGGPYEQYF.

The V and J genes are TRBV6-1 and TRBJ2-5, with D unresolved. Germline CDR1 and CDR2: MNHNS and SASEGT. The CDR3 sequence is 16 residues long. V lost 3 bases to trimming and J lost 5 bases, with 19 bases between them. CDR3 loop: CASSDPVASRRETQYF. In DNA form, the CDR3 reads TGTGCCAGCAGTGACCCCGTGGCGAGCCGGCGGGAGACCCAGTACTTC.

This clone has a handful of counts. The chain joins TRBV5-1 to TRBJ1-1; D might be TRBD1 (6 bases). Germline CDR1 and CDR2: SGHRS and YFSETQ. This CDR3 spans 13 amino acids. The V gene lost 7 bases and the J gene lost 0 bases, with 10 bases spanning the gap. The CDR3 sequence is CASRGQLNTEAFF. The CDR3 nucleotides are TGCGCCAGCCGGGGACAACTGAACACTGAAGCTTTCTTT.

The chain combines TRBV7-3 with TRBJ2-3; perhaps TRBD2 as D (6 bases). V lost 1 base, J lost 1 base, and 9 bases lay in between. The CDR3 contains 15 residues. CDR1 and CDR2 (germline): SGHTA, FQGTGA. This CDR3 reads CASSLRPGGTDTQYF. In DNA form, the CDR3 reads TGTGCCAGCAGCTTAAGGCCGGGGGGCACAGATACGCAGTATTTT.